This is a list of T cell receptor beta chains from one sample in a study of CD8+ T cells in alopecia areata. Profiling relied on immunoSEQ multiplex PCR, and the TCRdb table lists in-frame clones only, not all of them. Among tens of thousands of clones listed, about 44% were seen once. The input for sequencing was CD8+ T cells sorted from blood, taken at week 0. The receptors here all came from a human donor with alopecia areata. Each CDR3 is given with its conserved first and last residue.

v_call cdr3_aa
TRBV27 CASSPSDSRGETQYF
TRBV18 CASRGNQPQHF
TRBV5-1 CASSKDRGRNEQYF
TRBV7-2 CASSLRVPHPGGNEKLFF
TRBV28 CASSFQGWLTEAFF
TRBV7-9 CASSSTGQGNYGYTF
TRBV4-3 CASSQDVGRGRAPDTQYF
TRBV4-2 CASSVHHEAFF
TRBV7-3 CASSASPLDYNEQFF
TRBV15 CATGTPLTDTQYF
TRBV15 CATSRGVAGRSKAYNEQFF
TRBV28 CASRGGVAVSPYEQYF
TRBV7-9 CASSGGASVSYNEQFF
TRBV28 CASSLSSGSLNEQFF
TRBV11-2 CASSFGFGPDPMGQYF
TRBV29-1 CSAVGRGTDTQYF
TRBV29-1 CSVEGTSGSLTDTQYF
TRBV7-9 CASRPQPGLEETQYF
TRBV7-9 CASSSELAGGTLYEQYF
TRBV29-1 CSVVGTAYNEQFF
TRBV29-1 CSVVQGGEAFF
TRBV27 CASNQIAGGPSVNTGELFF
TRBV7-9 CASTDRAWEQYF
TRBV13 CASSLRQPNTGELFF
TRBV9 CASGKEGYNEQFF
TRBV4-1 CASSRLKPPEAEAFF
TRBV4-1 CASSQIGSRYNEQFF
TRBV18 CASSPLQRSSYEQYF
TRBV9 CASTRGGSTTDTQYF
TRBV27 CASSLSSGAYGYTF
TRBV7-2 CASSPNGGAGETQYF
TRBV6-1 CASSDGWANIQYF
TRBV27 CAVKEGLNTEAFF
TRBV10-2 CASGSKPEQYF
TRBV9 CASNMGAPNQPQHF
TRBV4-3 CASSQDRGAGNTGELFF
TRBV7-7 CASSLVAGGSYNEQFF